In this sample, the clone carrying this T cell receptor (beta chain) turned up once. Its antigen is undetermined. Assay: immunoSEQ multiplex PCR; the TCRdb copy retains only in-frame clones and omits some. The table shows roughly 150,000 clones, with 90% to 95% occurring only once. This specimen belongs to a study of T cell responses to AZD1222 COVID-19 vaccine. At the level of the study: Timing groups of about 4 and about 12 weeks for second doses were pooled.

Study-wide findings and caveats: AZD1222 recipients seropositive at baseline numbered only five or six. Donors were largely white British and mainly female; clonal diversity was possibly underestimated.

Trimming stripped 5 bases from V and 1 base from J, with 12 bases between. This CDR3 has 15 amino acids. The germline V gene encodes CDR1 KGHSH and CDR2 LQKENI. This chain links TRBV18 with TRBJ1-5, with D uncertain. The sequence was obtained from an adult in good health. Source: peripheral blood, taken on day 0 of AZD1222 vaccination. The DNA for the CDR3 is TGTGCCAGCTCAGCTGCTACCGTGAGCAATCAGCCCCAGCATTTT. Protein: CASSAATVSNQPQHF.